The 13 T cell receptor beta chains listed next were all sequenced from one sample in a study of blood T cell repertoires in COVID-19. The method was immunoSEQ multiplex PCR; TCRdb's version includes in-frame clones alone and lacks a portion of them. The sample carries roughly 70,000 clones, 70% to 90% recorded once. Sequenced material: peripheral blood. These receptors originate from a man aged 65-85 years with active or convalescent COVID-19.

This sequence joins TRBV5-1 and TRBJ2-1; 7 bases agree with TRBD1. The CDR3 consists of 14 residues. The germline gives CDR1 SGHRS, CDR2 YFSETQ. The V gene end was trimmed by 4 bases and the J gene end by 7 bases; junction bases not matched to a gene: 8. The CDR3 nucleotides are TGCGCCAGCAGCCCGGGACAGCGAGCTAATGAGCAGTTCTTC. The encoded protein is CASSPGQRANEQFF.

The chain is built from TRBV6-6 and TRBJ1-1; D is perhaps TRBD1 (5 bases). Looked up from germline, CDR1 is MNHNY and CDR2 is SVGAGI (reference sequence). The CDR3 sequence is 15 residues long. The ends were cut back, 0 bases at V and 3 bases at J, with 11 bases in the middle. The CDR3 bases are TGTGCCAGCAGTTACTCGTTGTGGGGGGACACTGAAGCTTTCTTT. It encodes CASSYSLWGDTEAFF.

The chain's CDR3 is CASSTTGRDTEAFF. For the CDR3, the DNA is TGTGCCAGCAGTACCACAGGGAGGGACACTGAAGCTTTCTTT. The rearrangement joins TRBV28 to TRBJ1-1; D is possibly TRBD1 (6 bases). CDR3 length equals 14 residues. V gave up 5 bases and J gave up 3 bases, with 13 bases separating them. Germline V CDR1 and CDR2: MDHEN, SYDVKM. Drawing the rest from reference TRBV28 and TRBJ1-1, the complete variable domain is DVKVTQSSRYLVKRTGEKVFLECVQDMDHENMFWYRQDPGLGLRLIYFSYDVKMKEKGDIPEGYSVSREKKERFSLILESASTNQTSMYLCASSTTGRDTEAFFGQGTRLTVV.

The V gene is TRBV7-8, the J gene TRBJ2-7; 12 bases line up with TRBD2. V gave up 5 bases and J gave up 3 bases; unmatched junction bases: 2. CDR3 size: 14 residues. CDR1 is SGHVS, CDR2 FQNEAQ, per germline. CDR3 residues: CASSRGLAGYEQYF. The CDR3 DNA sequence: TGTGCCAGCAGCCGGGGACTAGCGGGCTACGAGCAGTACTTC.

The chain has TRBV6-6 and TRBJ2-1, with D hard to call. Between the trimmed V and J ends, which lost 4 bases and 5 bases, there was a span of 9 bases. Germline loops: CDR1 MNHNY, CDR2 SVGAGI (reference sequence). The CDR3 consists of 13 residues. In DNA, the CDR3 is TGTGCCAGCAGTTTGGTCAGAAACAATGAGCAGTTCTTC. Protein product: CASSLVRNNEQFF.

This chain joins TRBV6-6 and TRBJ2-2; TRBD2 agrees at 11 bases. The V gene's germline CDR1 is MNHNY and CDR2 SVGAGI (reference sequence). V trimming: 7 bases; J trimming: 4 bases; junction bases outside the gene matches: 8. This CDR3 has 16 residues. CDR3 in DNA: TGTGCCAGCAACCAGCTAGCGGGAGGAATCACCGGGGAGCTGTTTTTT. This sequence encodes CASNQLAGGITGELFF.

The rearrangement joins TRBV7-6 to TRBJ1-2; TRBD1 is a possible D gene (5 bases). CDR1 SGHVS and CDR2 FNYEAQ come from the germline V gene. CDR3 length: 13 residues. V was shortened by 5 bases and J by 5 bases, with 12 bases between the two germline ends. Written as DNA, the CDR3 is TGTGCCAGCAGCGCGACAGACGCATATGGCTACACCTTC. As protein: CASSATDAYGYTF.

V usage is TRBV28 and J usage is TRBJ1-5; D possibly corresponds to TRBD1 (6 bases). The germline V and J ends were trimmed by 4 bases and 3 bases, with 16 bases remaining between them. CDR3 length: 16 amino acids. Germline V gene sequence: CDR1 MDHEN, CDR2 SYDVKM. The CDR3 spells CASSSIYRVDNQPQHF. As DNA, the CDR3 is TGTGCCAGCAGTTCGATATACAGGGTGGACAATCAGCCCCAGCATTTT.

This clone was observed once. V usage is TRBV19 and J usage is TRBJ2-7; 10 nucleotides agree with TRBD2. CDR3 length equals 13 residues. The V gene's germline CDR1 is LNHDA and CDR2 SQIVND (reference sequence). The junction had 4 bases not matched to a gene; V was cut back by 9 bases and J by 2 bases. The CDR3 nucleotides read TGTGCCAGCAGGACTAGCGGCACCTACGAGCAGTACTTC. This translates into CASRTSGTYEQYF.

The V call is TRBV29-1, the J call TRBJ1-1, with D tentatively TRBD1 (6 bases). Germline CDR1 SQVTM, CDR2 ANQGSEA. Trimming pared 7 bases from V and 4 bases from J, leaving 13 bases between. The CDR3 is made up of 12 amino acids. The CDR3 DNA sequence: TGCAGCGGCACAGGGTTGGGCACTGAAGCTTTCTTT. Translating it yields CSGTGLGTEAFF.

CDR3: CASKQALAGTGEQYF. CDR3 bases: TGTGCCAGCAAACAAGCCCTAGCGGGGACGGGAGAGCAGTACTTC. The chain joins TRBV27 to TRBJ2-7, with 9 bases matching TRBD2. CDR3 length equals 15 residues. Germline trimming cut 7 bases from V and 7 bases from J; bases unmatched to any gene: 14. In germline, CDR1 is MNHEY, CDR2 SMNVEV (reference sequence).

The chain links TRBV11-2 to TRBJ1-6, with 7 positions matching TRBD1. V trimming: 1 base; J trimming: 11 bases; junction bases outside the gene matches: 5. The CDR3 sequence is 14 residues long. Looked up from germline, CDR1 is SGHAT and CDR2 is FQNNGV. CDR3 sequence (DNA): TGTGCCAGCAGCTTAGTTAGACAGGGTGCACCCCTCCACTTT. Translated: CASSLVRQGAPLHF.

The chain uses TRBV28 and TRBJ1-2, with D hard to call. The germline gives CDR1 MDHEN, CDR2 SYDVKM. The CDR3 is made up of 11 amino acids. The V end was cut by 11 bases, the J end by 4 bases, with 11 bases between. As DNA, the CDR3 is TGTGCCGGAACCTCAGGCTATGGCTACACCTTC. This translates into CAGTSGYGYTF.